The 25 T cell receptor beta chains given below trace back to one sample, sequenced in a study of response to subunit inactivated influenza vaccine. TCRdb recomputed calls from the RT-PCR reads with MiXCR, one row per CDR3 protein. The sample has approximately 500,000 distinct CDR3 sequences, 10% to 15% seen once; the top ten hold around 14%. The sequences come from PBMCs from blood, collected 45 days after vaccination. The receptors originated from a man aged 45-60 years who received an inactivated influenza vaccine.

The chain recombines TRBV7-2 with TRBJ2-3; D uncertain. Trimming shortened V by 0 bases and J by 6 bases, and 19 bases separated the two germline ends. This CDR3 spans 17 amino acids. Germline V lookup: CDR1 SGHTA, CDR2 FQGNSA. CDR3 sequence reads: CASSLALTRRSGDTQYF. The CDR3 DNA follows: TGTGCCAGCAGCTTAGCGCTTACACGGAGATCAGGTGATACGCAGTATTTT.

This clonotype was counted ten times or more. The rearrangement joins TRBV12-3 or TRBV12-4 to TRBJ2-6; no definite D call. Deletions cut 7 bases from V and 0 bases from J, with 13 bases between. The CDR3 is 16 amino acids. For the CDR3, the DNA is TGTGCCAGCACTACTGGACCATACTCTGGGGCCAACGTCCTGACTTTC. It encodes CASTTGPYSGANVLTF.

The chain combines TRBV12-3 or TRBV12-4 with TRBJ2-1; 7 positions agree with TRBD2. The CDR3 spans 16 residues. J lost 6 bases, V lost 9 bases, and 17 bases had no gene match. CDR3 residues: CASQRAMAGVFNEQFF. In DNA form, the CDR3 reads TGTGCCAGTCAGCGGGCGATGGCGGGAGTGTTCAATGAGCAGTTCTTC.

This clonotype showed up just a few times. The chain employs TRBV12-3 or TRBV12-4 and TRBJ2-2; TRBD2 might be the D (7 bases). The V end lost 4 bases, the J end lost 4 bases, and 19 bases lay between the germline ends. This CDR3 contains 17 residues. CDR3 in amino acids: CASSSLWGGRVTGELFF. CDR3 bases: TGTGCCAGCAGTTCCCTTTGGGGGGGGCGAGTCACCGGGGAGCTGTTTTTT.

This clonotype was recorded at least ten times. The rearrangement joins TRBV12-3 or TRBV12-4 to TRBJ1-1; D call uncertain. V was trimmed by 3 bases and J by 4 bases, leaving 12 bases between them. The CDR3 spans 14 residues. The CDR3 reads CASSFWDGATEAFF. The CDR3 bases are TGTGCCAGCAGTTTCTGGGATGGTGCCACTGAAGCTTTCTTT.

The V gene is TRBV12-3 or TRBV12-4, the J gene TRBJ2-3; 15 bases match TRBD2. This CDR3 is built from 17 residues. V lost 5 bases to trimming and J lost 5 bases; unmatched junction nucleotides: 8. CDR3 region: CASSPWTSGGVEDTQYF. Written as DNA, the CDR3 is TGTGCCAGCAGTCCATGGACTAGCGGGGGGGTTGAAGATACGCAGTATTTT.

This clonotype showed up just a few times. J is TRBJ1-1 and V is TRBV12-3 or TRBV12-4; TRBD1 matches at 7 bases. The CDR3 is 15 residues long. J gave up 1 base and V 6 bases, and 8 bases lay outside the gene matches. The CDR3 is CASRLPGGQNTEAFF. The CDR3 DNA follows: TGTGCCAGCAGACTCCCAGGGGGACAGAACACTGAAGCTTTCTTT.

The chain couples TRBV6-5 to TRBJ2-7; D possibly corresponds to TRBD1 (5 bases). Germline V lookup: CDR1 MNHEY, CDR2 SVGAGI. Trimming stripped 2 bases from V and 3 bases from J, with 14 bases between. CDR3 length: 15 residues. In nucleotides, the CDR3 is TGTGCCAGCAGTTACGATGCCAGGGTTCGCTACGAGCAGTACTTC. Its translation is CASSYDARVRYEQYF.

This clonotype was counted ten times or more. The CDR3 spells CATSRDSAGVYGYTF. In nucleotides, the CDR3 is TGTGCCACCAGCAGAGATAGCGCAGGGGTTTATGGCTACACCTTC. This rearrangement joins TRBV15 to TRBJ1-2, with D possibly being TRBD1 (6 bases). The V end lost 0 bases, the J end lost 5 bases, and 13 bases lay between the germline ends. Germline CDR1 and CDR2: LNHNV and YYDKDF (reference sequence). There are 15 residues in the CDR3.

This clonotype was recorded once. CDR3 sequence: CASSYPLVPFEAKNIQYF. CDR3 nucleotide sequence: TGTGCCAGCAGTTACCCCCTCGTACCTTTTGAAGCCAAAAACATTCAGTACTTC. The V call is TRBV6-2 or TRBV6-3, the J call TRBJ2-4, with D unresolved. Germline CDR1 reads MNHEY; CDR2 reads SVGEGT. The ends were cut back, 2 bases at V and 0 bases at J, with 17 bases in the middle. The CDR3 is made up of 18 amino acids.

The table lists this clonotype with a few counts. The chain has TRBV7-2 and TRBJ1-1; D is ambiguous. This CDR3 is built from 14 residues. The V gene's germline CDR1 is SGHTA and CDR2 FQGNSA. Trimming shortened V by 3 bases and J by 1 base, and 9 bases separated the two germline ends. As DNA, the CDR3 is TGTGCCAGCAGCTTTAGCTGGGCGAACACTGAAGCTTTCTTT. It specifies CASSFSWANTEAFF.

This clonotype was detected only a few times. The gene calls are TRBV5-6 and TRBJ1-1; D is perhaps TRBD1 (5 bases). The V and J ends lost 5 bases and 3 bases respectively, with 14 bases between them. Germline CDR1 and CDR2: SGHDT and YYEEEE. The CDR3 runs to 14 residues. The CDR3 coding sequence is TGTGCCAGCAGGCGCGGGGGGGGAGACACTGAAGCTTTCTTT. This gives the protein CASRRGGGDTEAFF.

This clonotype was detected a few times. This chain uses TRBV6-1 with TRBJ1-1, with D possibly TRBD1 on 5 matching bases. This CDR3 is 13 amino acids long. Germline CDR1 MNHNS, CDR2 SASEGT. V gave up 11 bases and J gave up 5 bases, with 18 bases separating them. The CDR3 nucleotides read TGTGCCTCGTGGGGTGACAGAGGGACTGAAGCTTTCTTT. Encoded protein: CASWGDRGTEAFF.

This clonotype has more than one count but fewer than ten. The V call is TRBV5-1, the J call TRBJ2-7; the D call may be TRBD1 or TRBD2 (5 bases each). The CDR3 extends over 14 amino acids. Germline V gene sequence: CDR1 SGHRS, CDR2 YFSETQ. V lost 3 bases to trimming and J lost 5 bases, with 15 bases between them. CDR3 nucleotide sequence: TGCGCCAGCAGCTCGGGGACCCCCGGGGACGAGCAGTACTTC. Translating it yields CASSSGTPGDEQYF.

DNA of the CDR3: TGCAGTGCTATGGCGGGTTCGGGATTTGGCACCGGGGAGCTGTTTTTT. It is translated as CSAMAGSGFGTGELFF. The chain has TRBV20-1 and TRBJ2-2; D is perhaps TRBD2 (5 bases). CDR3 size: 16 residues. The V end was cut by 4 bases, the J end by 4 bases, with 19 bases between. From germline, CDR1 is DFQATT and CDR2 SNEGSKA (reference sequence).

Only a few counts were recorded for this clonotype. The rearrangement uses TRBV24-1 and TRBJ2-6, with D unresolved. The CDR3 is 14 amino acids. Trimming left V 4 bases short and J 2 bases short, with 5 bases between. CDR1 is KGHDR, CDR2 SFDVKD, per germline. Here the CDR3 reads CATSEGTGANVLTF. The CDR3 DNA reads TGTGCCACCAGTGAGGGGACTGGGGCCAACGTCCTGACTTTC.

This clonotype was seen a few times. CDR3 region: CASSLDDVGYTF. Here the CDR3 DNA reads TGTGCCAGCAGCTTGGACGATGTCGGCTACACCTTC. This chain joins TRBV7-9 and TRBJ1-2; D gene unclear. The CDR3 runs to 12 residues. V was shortened by 3 bases and J by 8 bases, with 10 bases between the two germline ends. Germline V gene sequence: CDR1 SEHNR, CDR2 FQNEAQ (reference sequence).

In the case of this clonotype: Just one base apart from a much larger clone, this may be a read error. The conserved closing phenylalanine or tryptophan is absent in this CDR3, likely reflecting a read error. The chain combines TRBV10-1 with TRBJ2-5; 11 bases match TRBD2. The V gene's germline CDR1 is WNHNN and CDR2 SYGVQD (reference sequence). The trim removed 4 bases at V and 3 bases at J, leaving 1 base unmatched. This CDR3 contains 14 residues. The CDR3 is CASSATSGEETQYC. In DNA, the CDR3 is TGCGCCAGCAGTGCGACTAGCGGGGAAGAGACCCAGTACTGC.

The genes are TRBV6-5 and TRBJ2-1; TRBD2 aligns across 8 bases. The germline CDR1 and CDR2 sequences are MNHEY and SVGAGI. This CDR3 region has 17 residues. V lost 1 base, J lost 4 bases, and 9 bases stayed unmatched. CDR3 DNA: TGTGCCAGCAGTTACTTAAAAACCGGGACTAGATACAATGAGCAGTTCTTC. Amino acid sequence: CASSYLKTGTRYNEQFF.

V and J are TRBV5-1 and TRBJ2-3; D unresolved. This CDR3 region has 16 residues. Germline V gene data show CDR1 as SGHRS and CDR2 as YFSETQ. V shed 0 bases and J shed 0 bases, with 11 bases lying between them. CDR3 nucleotides: TGCGCCAGCAGCTTGGTGGCAGCCTCTAGCACAGATACGCAGTATTTT. Its translation: CASSLVAASSTDTQYF.

This chain uses TRBV20-1 with TRBJ2-3, with 10 positions matching TRBD2. The germline CDR1 and CDR2 sequences are DFQATT and SNEGSKA (reference sequence). The CDR3 runs 14 residues. Germline trimming cut 4 bases from V and 6 bases from J; bases unmatched to any gene: 7. CDR3 sequence (DNA): TGCAGTGCTATAGCGGGGGGACCACTGGATACGCAGTATTTT. This gives the protein CSAIAGGPLDTQYF.

This clonotype has only a few counts. The V call is TRBV15, the J call TRBJ1-6; D unclear. Germline V lookup: CDR1 LNHNV, CDR2 YYDKDF (reference sequence). The CDR3 contains 15 residues. The V end was cut by 0 bases, the J end by 4 bases, with 7 bases between. The CDR3 nucleotides read TGTGCCACCAGCAGAGATCTGAGATATAATTCACCCCTCCACTTT. Its protein is CATSRDLRYNSPLHF.

This clonotype has at least ten counts. The chain uses TRBV29-1 and TRBJ2-3; TRBD2 agrees at 8 bases. Germline CDR1 is SQVTM and CDR2 is ANQGSEA. Germline trimming cut 6 bases from V and 2 bases from J; bases unmatched to any gene: 10. The CDR3 sequence is 15 residues long. The CDR3 sequence is CSVIGAGGLTDTQYF. The CDR3, as DNA: TGCAGCGTAATTGGGGCGGGAGGACTCACAGATACGCAGTATTTT.

This clonotype was counted at least ten times. This chain links TRBV9 with TRBJ2-5; 9 nucleotides agree with TRBD2. Germline V CDR1 and CDR2: SGDLS, YYNGEE. The CDR3 has 14 amino acids. With V trimmed by 0 bases and J by 3 bases, 0 bases remained unmatched. The CDR3 here is CASSVVAGEETQYF. CDR3 in DNA: TGTGCCAGCAGCGTAGTAGCGGGAGAAGAGACCCAGTACTTC.

This clonotype was observed at least ten times. The chain couples TRBV10-3 to TRBJ2-2, with 10 bases that match TRBD2. Germline V gene lookup returns CDR1 ENHRY and CDR2 SYGVKD. Trimming at V came to 3 bases and at J to 6 bases, leaving 4 bases not matched to a gene. The CDR3 has 15 residues. The CDR3 is CAISDSGRVPGELFF. CDR3 DNA sequence: TGTGCCATCAGTGACAGCGGGAGGGTCCCCGGGGAGCTGTTTTTT.